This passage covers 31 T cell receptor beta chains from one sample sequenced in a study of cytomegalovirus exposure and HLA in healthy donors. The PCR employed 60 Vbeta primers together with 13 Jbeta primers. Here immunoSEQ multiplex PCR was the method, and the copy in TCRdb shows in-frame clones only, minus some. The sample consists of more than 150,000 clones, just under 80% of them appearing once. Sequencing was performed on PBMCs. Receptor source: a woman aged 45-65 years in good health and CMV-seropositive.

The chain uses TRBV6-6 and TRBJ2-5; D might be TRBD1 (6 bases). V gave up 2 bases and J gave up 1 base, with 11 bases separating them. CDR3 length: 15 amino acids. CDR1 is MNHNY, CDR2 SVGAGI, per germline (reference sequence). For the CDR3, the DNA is TGTGCCAGCAGTTACCCAGGACAGTTCCAAGAGACCCAGTACTTC. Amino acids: CASSYPGQFQETQYF.

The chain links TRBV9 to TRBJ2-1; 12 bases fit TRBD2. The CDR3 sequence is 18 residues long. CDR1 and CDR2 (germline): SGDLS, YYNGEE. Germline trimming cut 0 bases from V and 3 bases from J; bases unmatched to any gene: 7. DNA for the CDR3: TGTGCCAGCAGCGTAGTCCCTAGCGGGAGGGCCTTCTACAATGAGCAGTTCTTC. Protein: CASSVVPSGRAFYNEQFF.

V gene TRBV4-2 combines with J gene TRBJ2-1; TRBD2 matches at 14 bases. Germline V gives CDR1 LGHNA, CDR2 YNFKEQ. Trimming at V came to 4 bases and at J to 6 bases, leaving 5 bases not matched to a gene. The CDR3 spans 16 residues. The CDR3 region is CASSPRGTSGSNEQFF. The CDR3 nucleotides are TGTGCCAGCAGCCCCAGGGGGACTAGCGGGAGCAATGAGCAGTTCTTC.

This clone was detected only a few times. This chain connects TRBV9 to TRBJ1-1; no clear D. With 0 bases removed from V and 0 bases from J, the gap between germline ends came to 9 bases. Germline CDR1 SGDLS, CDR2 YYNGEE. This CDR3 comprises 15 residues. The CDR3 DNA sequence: TGTGCCAGCAGCGTAGTCGGGGTAATGAACACTGAAGCTTTCTTT. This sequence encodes CASSVVGVMNTEAFF.

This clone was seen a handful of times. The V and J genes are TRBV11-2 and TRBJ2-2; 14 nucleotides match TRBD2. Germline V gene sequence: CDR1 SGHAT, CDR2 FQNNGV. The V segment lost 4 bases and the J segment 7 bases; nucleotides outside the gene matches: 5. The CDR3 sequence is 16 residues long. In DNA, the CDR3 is TGTGCCAGCAGCTGGGGACTAGCGGGAGCGGACGGGGAGCTGTTTTTT. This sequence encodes CASSWGLAGADGELFF.

The CDR3 reads CASSYRRKFNEKLFF. The CDR3 DNA is TGTGCCAGCAGTTATAGGCGGAAGTTTAATGAAAAACTGTTTTTT. The V gene is TRBV27, the J gene TRBJ1-4, with D unresolved. Germline V gene lookup returns CDR1 MNHEY and CDR2 SMNVEV (reference sequence). The length of the CDR3 is 15 residues. V was clipped by 4 bases and J by 4 bases, with 13 bases between them.

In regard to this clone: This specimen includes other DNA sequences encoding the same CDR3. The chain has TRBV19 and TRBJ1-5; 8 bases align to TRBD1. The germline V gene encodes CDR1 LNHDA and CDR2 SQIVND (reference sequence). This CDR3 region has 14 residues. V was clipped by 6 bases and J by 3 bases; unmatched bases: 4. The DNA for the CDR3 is TGTGCCAGTAGGACGACAGGGGTCAATCAGCCCCAGCATTTT. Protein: CASRTTGVNQPQHF.

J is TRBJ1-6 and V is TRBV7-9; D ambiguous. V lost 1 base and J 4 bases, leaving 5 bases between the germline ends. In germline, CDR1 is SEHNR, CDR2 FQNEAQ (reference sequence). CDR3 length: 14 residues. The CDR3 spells CASSLEYYNSPLHF. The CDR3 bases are TGTGCCAGCAGCTTAGAATATTATAATTCACCCCTCCACTTT.

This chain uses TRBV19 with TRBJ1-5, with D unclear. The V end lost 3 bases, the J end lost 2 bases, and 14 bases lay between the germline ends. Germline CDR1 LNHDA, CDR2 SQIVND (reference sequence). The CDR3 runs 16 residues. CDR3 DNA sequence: TGTGCCAGTAGTATTAAGACTAGAATGGGCAATCAGCCCCAGCATTTT. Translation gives CASSIKTRMGNQPQHF.

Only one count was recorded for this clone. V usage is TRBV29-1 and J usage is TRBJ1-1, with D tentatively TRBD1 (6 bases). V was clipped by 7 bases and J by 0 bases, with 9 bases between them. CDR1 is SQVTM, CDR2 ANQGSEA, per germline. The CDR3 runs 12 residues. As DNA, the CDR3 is TGCAGCGCAACAGGGATGAACACTGAAGCTTTCTTT. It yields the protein CSATGMNTEAFF.

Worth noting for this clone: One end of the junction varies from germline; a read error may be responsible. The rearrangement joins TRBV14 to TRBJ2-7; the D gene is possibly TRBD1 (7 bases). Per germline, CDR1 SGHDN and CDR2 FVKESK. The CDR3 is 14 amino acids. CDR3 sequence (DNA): TGTGTCAGCAGCTTCACGCGACAGGGACTCGAGCAGTACTTC. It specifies CVSSFTRQGLEQYF.

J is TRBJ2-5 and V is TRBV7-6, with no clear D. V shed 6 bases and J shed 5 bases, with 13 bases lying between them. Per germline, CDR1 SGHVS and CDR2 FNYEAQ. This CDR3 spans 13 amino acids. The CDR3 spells CASREGPGETQYF. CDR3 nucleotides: TGTGCCAGCAGGGAAGGCCCCGGGGAGACCCAGTACTTC.

As DNA, the CDR3 is TGTGCCAGCAGCCCAAGGACTAGCGGCCGGGGGGAGACCCAGTACTTC. The encoded protein is CASSPRTSGRGETQYF. The chain carries TRBV11-3 and TRBJ2-5; the match to TRBD2 covers 10 bases. With V trimmed by 5 bases and J by 5 bases, 11 bases remained unmatched. Germline values: CDR1 SGHNT, CDR2 YENEEA. This CDR3 spans 16 amino acids.

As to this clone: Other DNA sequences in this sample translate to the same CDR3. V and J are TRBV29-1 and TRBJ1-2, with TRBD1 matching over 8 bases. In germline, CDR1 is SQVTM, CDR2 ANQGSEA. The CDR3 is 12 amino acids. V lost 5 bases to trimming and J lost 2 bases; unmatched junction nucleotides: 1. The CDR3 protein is CSVRQGNYGYTF. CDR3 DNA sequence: TGCAGCGTTCGACAGGGGAACTATGGCTACACCTTC.

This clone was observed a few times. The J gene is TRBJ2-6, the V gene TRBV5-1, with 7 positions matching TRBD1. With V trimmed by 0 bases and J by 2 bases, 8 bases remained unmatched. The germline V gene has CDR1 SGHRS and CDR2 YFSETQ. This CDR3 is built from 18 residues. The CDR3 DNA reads TGCGCCAGCAGCTTGGGGGGACAGAGCGTCGCTGGGGCCAACGTCCTGACTTTC. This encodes CASSLGGQSVAGANVLTF.

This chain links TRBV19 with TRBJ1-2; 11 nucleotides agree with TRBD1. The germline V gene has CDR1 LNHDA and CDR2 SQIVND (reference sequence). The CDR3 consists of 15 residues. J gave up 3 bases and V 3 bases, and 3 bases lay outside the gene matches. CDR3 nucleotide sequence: TGTGCCAGTAGTATTCGGACAGGGGGCGACTATGGCTACACCTTC. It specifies CASSIRTGGDYGYTF.

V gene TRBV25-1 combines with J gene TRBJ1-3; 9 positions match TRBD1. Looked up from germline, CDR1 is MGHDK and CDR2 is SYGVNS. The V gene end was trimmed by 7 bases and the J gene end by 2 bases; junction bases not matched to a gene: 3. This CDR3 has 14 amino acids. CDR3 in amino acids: CASTGQGTGNTIYF. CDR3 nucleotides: TGTGCCAGCACTGGACAGGGGACTGGAAACACCATATATTTT.

The CDR3 DNA is TGTGCCAGCAGTACGATTTCCGGGACTCCAAATTCACCCCTCCACTTT. Its translation is CASSTISGTPNSPLHF. The genes are TRBV2 and TRBJ1-6; a possible D gene is TRBD1 (5 bases). V was cut by 5 bases and J by 7 bases, with 18 bases left in between. CDR1 is SNHLY, CDR2 FYNNEI, per germline. CDR3 length: 16 amino acids.

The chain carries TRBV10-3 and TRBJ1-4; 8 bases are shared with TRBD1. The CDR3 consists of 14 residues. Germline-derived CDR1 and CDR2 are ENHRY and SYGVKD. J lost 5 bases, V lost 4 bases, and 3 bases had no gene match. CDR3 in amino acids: CAISGTGRNEKLFF. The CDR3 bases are TGTGCCATCAGTGGGACAGGGAGAAATGAAAAACTGTTTTTT.

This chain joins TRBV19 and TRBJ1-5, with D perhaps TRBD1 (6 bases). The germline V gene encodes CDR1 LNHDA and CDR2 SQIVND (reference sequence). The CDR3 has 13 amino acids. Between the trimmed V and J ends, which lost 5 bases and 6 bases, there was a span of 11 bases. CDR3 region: CASSPRTAQPQHF. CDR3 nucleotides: TGTGCCAGTAGTCCCCGGACAGCTCAGCCCCAGCATTTT.

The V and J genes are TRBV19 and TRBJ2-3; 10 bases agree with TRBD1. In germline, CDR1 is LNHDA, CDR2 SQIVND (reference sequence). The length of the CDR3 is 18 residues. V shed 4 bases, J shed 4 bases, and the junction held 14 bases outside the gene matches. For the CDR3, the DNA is TGTGCCAGTAGTAGGGGACAGGGGCGTCTGGCCACGGCAGATACGCAGTATTTT. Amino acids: CASSRGQGRLATADTQYF.

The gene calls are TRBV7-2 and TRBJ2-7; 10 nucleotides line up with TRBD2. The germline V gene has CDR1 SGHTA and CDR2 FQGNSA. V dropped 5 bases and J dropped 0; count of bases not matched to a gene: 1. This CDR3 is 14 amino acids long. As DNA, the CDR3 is TGTGCCAGCAGCCGGACTAGCGGCTCCTACGAGCAGTACTTC. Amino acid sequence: CASSRTSGSYEQYF.

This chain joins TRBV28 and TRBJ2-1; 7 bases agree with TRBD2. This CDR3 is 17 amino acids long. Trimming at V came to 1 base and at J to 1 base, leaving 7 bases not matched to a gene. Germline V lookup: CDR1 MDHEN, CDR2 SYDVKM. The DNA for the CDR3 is TGTGCCAGCAGTTTATTGGGCGGGAGTGCTTCCTACAATGAGCAGTTCTTC. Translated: CASSLLGGSASYNEQFF.

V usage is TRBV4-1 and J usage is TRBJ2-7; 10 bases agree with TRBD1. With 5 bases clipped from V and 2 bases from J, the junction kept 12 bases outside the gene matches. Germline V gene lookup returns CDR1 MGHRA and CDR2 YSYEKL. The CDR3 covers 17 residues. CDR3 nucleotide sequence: TGCGCCAGCAGCTCTATAACCGGGACAGGGGCCCCCTACGAGCAGTACTTC. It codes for CASSSITGTGAPYEQYF.

The CDR3 protein is CASSLQGIGNTEAFF. In DNA form, the CDR3 reads TGCGCCAGCAGCCTGCAGGGAATTGGAAACACTGAAGCTTTCTTT. The chain uses TRBV5-1 and TRBJ1-1, with D perhaps matching TRBD1 (5 bases). The CDR3 contains 15 residues. Germline V gene sequence: CDR1 SGHRS, CDR2 YFSETQ. Trimming pared 4 bases from V and 2 bases from J, leaving 15 bases between. Full variable domain (missing parts from reference TRBV5-1 and TRBJ1-1): KAGVTQTPRYLIKTRGQQVTLSCSPISGHRSVSWYQQTPGQGLQFLFEYFSETQRNKGNFPGRFSGRQFSNSRSEMNVSTLELGDSALYLCASSLQGIGNTEAFFGQGTRLTVV.

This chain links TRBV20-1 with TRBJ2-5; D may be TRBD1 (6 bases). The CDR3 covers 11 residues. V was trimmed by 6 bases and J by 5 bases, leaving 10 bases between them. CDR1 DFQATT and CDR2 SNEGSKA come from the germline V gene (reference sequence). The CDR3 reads CSALRGETQYF. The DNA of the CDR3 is TGCAGTGCCCTTAGGGGGGAGACCCAGTACTTC.

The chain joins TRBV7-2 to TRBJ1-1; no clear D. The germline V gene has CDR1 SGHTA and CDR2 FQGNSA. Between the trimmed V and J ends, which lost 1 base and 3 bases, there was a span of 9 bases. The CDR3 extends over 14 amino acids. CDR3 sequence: CASSLGLSHTEAFF. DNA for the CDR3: TGTGCCAGCAGCTTAGGGCTGTCACACACTGAAGCTTTCTTT.

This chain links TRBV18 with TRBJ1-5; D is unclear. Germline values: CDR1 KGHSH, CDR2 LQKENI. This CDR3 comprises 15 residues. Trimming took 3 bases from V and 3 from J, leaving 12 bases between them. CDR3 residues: CASSPYSGNNQPQHF. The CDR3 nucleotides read TGTGCCAGCTCACCGTACTCGGGGAACAATCAGCCCCAGCATTTT.

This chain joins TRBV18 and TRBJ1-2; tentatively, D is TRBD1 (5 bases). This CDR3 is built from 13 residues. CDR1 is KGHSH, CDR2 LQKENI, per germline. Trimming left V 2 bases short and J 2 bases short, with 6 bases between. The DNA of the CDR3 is TGTGCCAGCTCACCAGACAGAAACTATGGCTACACCTTC. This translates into CASSPDRNYGYTF.

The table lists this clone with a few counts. CDR3 amino acids: CASSPRGGSYEQYF. The DNA of the CDR3 is TGTGCCAGCTCACCGAGGGGGGGCTCCTACGAGCAGTACTTC. The chain links TRBV18 to TRBJ2-7, with D maybe TRBD2 (7 bases). CDR3 length equals 14 residues. CDR1 and CDR2 from the germline V gene are KGHSH and LQKENI. The V and J ends lost 3 bases and 0 bases respectively, with 9 bases between them. Full variable domain (missing parts from reference TRBV18 and TRBJ2-7): NAGVMQNPRHLVRRRGQEARLRCSPMKGHSHVYWYRQLPEEGLKFMVYLQKENIIDESGMPKERFSAEFPKEGPSILRIQQVVRGDSAAYFCASSPRGGSYEQYFGPGTRLTVT.

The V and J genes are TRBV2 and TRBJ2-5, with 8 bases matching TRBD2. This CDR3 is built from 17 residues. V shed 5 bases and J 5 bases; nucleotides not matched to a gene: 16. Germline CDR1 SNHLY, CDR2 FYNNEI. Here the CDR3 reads CASSPQRGKGVRETQYF. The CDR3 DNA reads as TGTGCCAGCAGTCCTCAGCGGGGGAAAGGGGTTAGGGAGACCCAGTACTTC.